This T cell receptor (beta chain) appears in the sequencing data of a study of shared clonotypes between healthy human individuals. Looked up from germline, CDR1 is ENHRY and CDR2 is SYGVKD. The CDR3 loop spans 15 amino acids. The V gene lost 9 bases and the J gene lost 0 bases, with 15 bases spanning the gap. At the deep level, the assay was run. Measured with immunoSEQ multiplex PCR; TCRdb has only the in-frame clones, and not every one. Of some 2 million clones in the sample, 85% to 95% were seen once. Note on this clone: Its antigen is currently unknown.

Overall study findings and caveats: Clonotype sharing levels among donors were expected to vary with sequencing depth. Across a handful of donors, naive CD4 shared roughly 5%, naive CD8 about 3.2%, memory CD4 more than 2%, memory CD8 0.4%.

The sequence came from a man in his late teens or twenties in good health. This chain connects TRBV10-3 to TRBJ1-5; tentative D call: TRBD1 (6 bases). Sequencing used naive CD4+ T cells sorted from blood. Described subset: CD45RA+ positively selected. The CDR3 bases are TGTGCCATAGGTATGACAGGTCATAGCAATCAGCCCCAGCATTTT. Its translation: CAIGMTGHSNQPQHF.